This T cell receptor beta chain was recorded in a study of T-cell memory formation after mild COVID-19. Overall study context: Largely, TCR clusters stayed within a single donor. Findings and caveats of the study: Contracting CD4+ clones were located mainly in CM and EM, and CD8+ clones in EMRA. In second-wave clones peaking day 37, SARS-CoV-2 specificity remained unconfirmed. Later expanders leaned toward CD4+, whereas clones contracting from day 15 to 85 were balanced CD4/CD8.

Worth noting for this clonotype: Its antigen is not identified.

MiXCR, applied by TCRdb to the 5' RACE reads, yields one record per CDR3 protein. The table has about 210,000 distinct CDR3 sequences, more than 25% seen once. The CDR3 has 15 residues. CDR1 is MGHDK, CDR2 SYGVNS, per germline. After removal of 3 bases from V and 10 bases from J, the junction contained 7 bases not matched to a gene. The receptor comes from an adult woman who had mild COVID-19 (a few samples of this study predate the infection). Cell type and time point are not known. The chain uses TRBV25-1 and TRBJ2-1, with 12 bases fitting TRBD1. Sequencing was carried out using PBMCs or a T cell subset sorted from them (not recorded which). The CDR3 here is CASSDLGTGGAEQFF. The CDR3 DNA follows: TGTGCCAGCAGTGACTTGGGGACAGGGGGCGCGGAGCAGTTCTTC.